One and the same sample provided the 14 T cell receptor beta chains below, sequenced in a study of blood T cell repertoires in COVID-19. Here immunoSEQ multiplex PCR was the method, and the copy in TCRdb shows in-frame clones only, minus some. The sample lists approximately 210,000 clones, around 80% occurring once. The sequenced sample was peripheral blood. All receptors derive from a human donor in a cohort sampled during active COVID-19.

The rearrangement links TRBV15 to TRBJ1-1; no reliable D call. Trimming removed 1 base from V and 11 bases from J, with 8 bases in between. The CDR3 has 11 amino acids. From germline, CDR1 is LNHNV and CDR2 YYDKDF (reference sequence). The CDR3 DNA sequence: TGTGCCACCAGCAGAGGACCGGGTGCTTTCTTT. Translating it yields CATSRGPGAFF.

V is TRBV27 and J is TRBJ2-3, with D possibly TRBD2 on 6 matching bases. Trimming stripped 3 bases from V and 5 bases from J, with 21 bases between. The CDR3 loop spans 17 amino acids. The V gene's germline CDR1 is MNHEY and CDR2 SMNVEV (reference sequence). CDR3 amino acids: CASSFRLSRGLLDTQYF. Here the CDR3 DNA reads TGTGCCAGCAGTTTTCGGCTCTCGCGGGGACTGCTAGATACGCAGTATTTT.

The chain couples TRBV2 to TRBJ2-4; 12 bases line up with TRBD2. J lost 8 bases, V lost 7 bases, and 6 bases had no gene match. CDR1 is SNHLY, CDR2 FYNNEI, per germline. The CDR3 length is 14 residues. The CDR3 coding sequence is TGTGCCAGCACTCCTCTAGCGGGAGGGGACATTCAGTACTTC. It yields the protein CASTPLAGGDIQYF. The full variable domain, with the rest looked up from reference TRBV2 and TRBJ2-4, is EPEVTQTPSHQVTQMGQEVILRCVPISNHLYFYWYRQILGQKVEFLVSFYNNEISEKSEIFDDQFSVERPDGSNFTLKIRSTKLEDSAMYFCASTPLAGGDIQYFGAGTRLSVL.

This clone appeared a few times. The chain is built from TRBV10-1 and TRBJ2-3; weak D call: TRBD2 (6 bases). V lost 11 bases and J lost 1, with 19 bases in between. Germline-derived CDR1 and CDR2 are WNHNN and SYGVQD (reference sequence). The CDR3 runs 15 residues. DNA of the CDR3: TGCGCCGGGCTCTTATCCGGGAGTGGCACAGATACGCAGTATTTT. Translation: CAGLLSGSGTDTQYF.

The CDR3: CASSLGASGISETQYF. The CDR3 nucleotides read TGTGCCAGCAGTTTAGGTGCTAGCGGGATCTCAGAGACCCAGTACTTC. V gene TRBV6-5 combines with J gene TRBJ2-5; the match to TRBD2 covers 9 bases. CDR1 is MNHEY, CDR2 SVGAGI, per germline. The CDR3 loop spans 16 amino acids. With 4 bases clipped from V and 4 bases from J, the junction kept 10 bases outside the gene matches.

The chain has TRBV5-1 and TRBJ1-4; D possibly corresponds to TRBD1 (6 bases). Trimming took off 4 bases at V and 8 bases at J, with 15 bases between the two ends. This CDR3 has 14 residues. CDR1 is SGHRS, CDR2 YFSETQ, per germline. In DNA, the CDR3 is TGCGCCAGCAGCGGAGGGGGGGCAGGGGAAAAACTGTTTTTT. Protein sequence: CASSGGGAGEKLFF.

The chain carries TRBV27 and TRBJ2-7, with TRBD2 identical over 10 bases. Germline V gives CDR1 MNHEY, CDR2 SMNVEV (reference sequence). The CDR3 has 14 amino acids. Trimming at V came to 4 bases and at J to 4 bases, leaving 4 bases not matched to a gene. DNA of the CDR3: TGTGCCAGCAGTTCCCATAGCGGGAGGTACGAGCAGTACTTC. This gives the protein CASSSHSGRYEQYF.

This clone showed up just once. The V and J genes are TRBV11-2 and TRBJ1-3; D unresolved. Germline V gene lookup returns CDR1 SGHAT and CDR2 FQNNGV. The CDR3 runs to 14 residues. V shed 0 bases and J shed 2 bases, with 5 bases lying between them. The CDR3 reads CASSLDGPGNTIYF. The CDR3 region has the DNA TGTGCCAGCAGCTTAGATGGGCCTGGAAACACCATATATTTT.

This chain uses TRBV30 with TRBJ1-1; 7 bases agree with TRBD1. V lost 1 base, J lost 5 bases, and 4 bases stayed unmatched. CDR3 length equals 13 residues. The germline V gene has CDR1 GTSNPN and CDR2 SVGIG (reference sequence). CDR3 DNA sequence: TGTGCCTGGAGTGGACAGGGTTATACTGAAGCTTTCTTT. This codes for CAWSGQGYTEAFF. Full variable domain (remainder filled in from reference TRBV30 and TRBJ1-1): SQTIHQWPATLVQPVGSPLSLECTVEGTSNPNLYWYRQAAGRGLQLLFYSVGIGQISSEVPQNLSASRPQDRQFILSSKKLLLSDSGFYLCAWSGQGYTEAFFGQGTRLTVV.

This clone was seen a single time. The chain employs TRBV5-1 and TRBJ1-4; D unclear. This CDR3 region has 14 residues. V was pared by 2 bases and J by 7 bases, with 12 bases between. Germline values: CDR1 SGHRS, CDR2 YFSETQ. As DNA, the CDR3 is TGCGCCAGCAGCTTAGGCCTGAGCGGTGAAAAACTGTTTTTT. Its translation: CASSLGLSGEKLFF.

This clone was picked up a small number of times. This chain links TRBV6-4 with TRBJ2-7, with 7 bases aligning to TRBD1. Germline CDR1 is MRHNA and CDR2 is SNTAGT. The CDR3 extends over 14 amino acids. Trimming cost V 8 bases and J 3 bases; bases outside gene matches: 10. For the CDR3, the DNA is TGTGCCAGCGGCCCAAGGACAGGAAACTACGAGCAGTACTTC. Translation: CASGPRTGNYEQYF.

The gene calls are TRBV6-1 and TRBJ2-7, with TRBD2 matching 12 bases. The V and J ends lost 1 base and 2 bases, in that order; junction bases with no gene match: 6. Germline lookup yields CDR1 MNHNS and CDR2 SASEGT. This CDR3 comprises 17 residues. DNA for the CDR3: TGTGCCAGCAGTGAAGGACTAGCGGGAGCAGTCCCCTACGAGCAGTACTTC. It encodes CASSEGLAGAVPYEQYF.

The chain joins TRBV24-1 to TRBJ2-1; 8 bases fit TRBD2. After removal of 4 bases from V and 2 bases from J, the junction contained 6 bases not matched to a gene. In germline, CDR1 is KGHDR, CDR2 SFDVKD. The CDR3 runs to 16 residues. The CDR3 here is CATSDQSGGTYNEQFF. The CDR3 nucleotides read TGTGCCACCAGTGACCAAAGCGGGGGTACCTACAATGAGCAGTTCTTC.

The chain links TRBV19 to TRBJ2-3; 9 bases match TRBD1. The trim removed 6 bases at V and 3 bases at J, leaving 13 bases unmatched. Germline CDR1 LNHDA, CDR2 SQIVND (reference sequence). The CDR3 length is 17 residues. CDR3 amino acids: CASSLKRTGARTDTQYF. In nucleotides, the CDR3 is TGTGCCAGTAGCCTGAAACGGACAGGGGCGAGGACAGATACGCAGTATTTT.